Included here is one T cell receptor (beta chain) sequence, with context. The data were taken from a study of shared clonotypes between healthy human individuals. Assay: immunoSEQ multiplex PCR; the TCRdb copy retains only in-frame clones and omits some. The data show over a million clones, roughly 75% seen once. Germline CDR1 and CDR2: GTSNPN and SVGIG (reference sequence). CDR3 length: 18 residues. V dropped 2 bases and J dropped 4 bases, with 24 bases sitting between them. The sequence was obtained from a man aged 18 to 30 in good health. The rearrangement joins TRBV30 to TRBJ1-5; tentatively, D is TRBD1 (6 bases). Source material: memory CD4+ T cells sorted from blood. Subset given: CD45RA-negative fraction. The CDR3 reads CAWSPRGGLLTLNQPQHF. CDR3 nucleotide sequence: TGTGCCTGGAGTCCACGAGGGGGACTGCTTACACTTAATCAGCCCCAGCATTTT.